Described below is a single T cell receptor (beta chain) sequence and its context. Its antigen is unidentified. Trimming at V came to 4 bases and at J to 7 bases, leaving 12 bases not matched to a gene. The germline gives CDR1 SGHRS, CDR2 YFSETQ. This CDR3 has 16 residues. This sample is part of a study of cytomegalovirus exposure and HLA in healthy donors. Study-wide results and caveats: Upon later analysis, HLA-associated TCR beta chains proved more clonally expanded than other, equally common chains. In a later analysis, a missense DCLRE1C variant was linked to TCR beta V- and J-gene trimming. Rare sequences made up most TCRs, while some public TCRs were found in many donors.

The PCR used 60 Vbeta and 13 Jbeta primers. Produced via immunoSEQ multiplex PCR; TCRdb's table is partial and in-frame only. The sample includes fewer than 200,000 clones, more than 70% of them seen just once. J is TRBJ2-1 and V is TRBV5-1; 9 bases are a match to TRBD2. The TCR originated in a male donor in good health and CMV-seronegative. Sequenced material: PBMCs. This chain's CDR3 is CASSPLAGVGLNEQFF. The CDR3 DNA reads TGCGCCAGCAGCCCCTTAGCGGGAGTCGGATTAAATGAGCAGTTCTTC.